This T cell receptor beta chain derives from a study of CXCR3-negative and CXCR3-positive naive CD8 T cells. Remarks on this clonotype: Its antigen is currently unknown.

This CDR3 has 13 amino acids. Germline V gene data show CDR1 as DFQATT and CDR2 as SNEGSKA (reference sequence). Study-level points and caveats: Upon cryopreservation, CXCR3 expression partially decreased, and most assays used fresh PBMCs.

The libraries of TRB cDNA were prepared using 5' RACE with UMI labels. Reanalyzing the 5' RACE reads, TCRdb keeps one entry per CDR3 protein, without DNA. This listing includes around 90,000 distinct CDR3 sequences. The specimen was naive CXCR3- CD8+ T cells from blood. Subset specified: CD45RO-CCR7+CD27+CD95- naive CD8+ T cells lacking CXCR3 (TNR3-). This chain connects TRBV20-1 to TRBJ2-1. This receptor was obtained from a human donor in good health. Some clones in this sample may be carry-over from other donors' samples. The CDR3 loop reads CSARAVIYNEQFF.